This paragraph covers one T cell receptor beta chain sequence. Its antigen is still unknown. This CDR3 has 15 residues. V was pared by 1 base and J by 4 bases, with 14 bases between. Per the germline V gene, CDR1 is SGHDT and CDR2 is YYEEEE. This sample is drawn from a study of T cell responses to AZD1222 COVID-19 vaccine. Study findings and constraints: Females made up more of the donors, who were largely white British, and clonal diversity may have come out too low.

Some clones are missing from TCRdb's copy, which holds only in-frame ones; the method was immunoSEQ multiplex PCR. The sample has about 200,000 clones, approximately 94% seen once. The receptor was derived from an adult who received the MenACWY meningococcal vaccine as a control. The sequences come from peripheral blood, collected 28 days after the second dose of the MenACWY control vaccine. The gene calls are TRBV5-6 and TRBJ2-5, with D maybe TRBD1 (7 bases). As DNA, the CDR3 is TGTGCCAGCAGCTTGAAGCAGGGGGGACGAGAGACCCAGTACTTC. Translation gives CASSLKQGGRETQYF.